There are a few counts of the clone carrying this TCR beta chain. What it binds is not known. This specimen comes from a study of cytomegalovirus exposure and HLA in healthy donors. The study, taken as a whole, reports: Three CMV-associated chains proved CMV antigen-specific in vitro. Several of the most significant clusters appeared linked to common viral pathogens, based on a later analysis. Among TCR beta chains of equal frequency, HLA-associated ones were more clonally expanded in a later analysis.

The CDR3 extends over 13 amino acids. Germline V gene data show CDR1 as LNHDA and CDR2 as SQIVND (reference sequence). Trimming pared 4 bases from V and 1 base from J, leaving 7 bases between. The PCR ran on 60 Vbeta and 13 Jbeta primers. Clones were read by immunoSEQ multiplex PCR, and TCRdb kept only the in-frame ones, dropping some. In the table there are around 99,000 clones, roughly 69% of which are singletons. Healthy donors of bone marrow made up the group. The chain links TRBV19 to TRBJ2-5; D perhaps matches TRBD1 (5 bases). The sample taken for sequencing was PBMCs. The receptor was derived from a woman in her 30s in good health and CMV-seronegative. This CDR3 reads CASSRGPQETQYF. CDR3 DNA: TGTGCCAGTAGTAGGGGCCCCCAAGAGACCCAGTACTTC.